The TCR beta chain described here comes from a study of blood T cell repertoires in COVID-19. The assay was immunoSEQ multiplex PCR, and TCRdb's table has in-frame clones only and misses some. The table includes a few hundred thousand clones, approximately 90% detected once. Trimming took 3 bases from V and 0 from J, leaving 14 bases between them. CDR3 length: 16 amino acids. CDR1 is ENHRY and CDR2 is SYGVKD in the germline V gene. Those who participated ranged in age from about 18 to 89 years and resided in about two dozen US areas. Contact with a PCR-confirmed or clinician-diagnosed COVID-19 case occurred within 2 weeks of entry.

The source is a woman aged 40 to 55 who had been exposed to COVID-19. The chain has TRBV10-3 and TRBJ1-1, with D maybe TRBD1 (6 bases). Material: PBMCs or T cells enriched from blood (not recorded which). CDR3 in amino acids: CAISDYGRGMNTEAFF. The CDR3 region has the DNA TGTGCCATCAGTGATTATGGCAGGGGAATGAACACTGAAGCTTTCTTT.